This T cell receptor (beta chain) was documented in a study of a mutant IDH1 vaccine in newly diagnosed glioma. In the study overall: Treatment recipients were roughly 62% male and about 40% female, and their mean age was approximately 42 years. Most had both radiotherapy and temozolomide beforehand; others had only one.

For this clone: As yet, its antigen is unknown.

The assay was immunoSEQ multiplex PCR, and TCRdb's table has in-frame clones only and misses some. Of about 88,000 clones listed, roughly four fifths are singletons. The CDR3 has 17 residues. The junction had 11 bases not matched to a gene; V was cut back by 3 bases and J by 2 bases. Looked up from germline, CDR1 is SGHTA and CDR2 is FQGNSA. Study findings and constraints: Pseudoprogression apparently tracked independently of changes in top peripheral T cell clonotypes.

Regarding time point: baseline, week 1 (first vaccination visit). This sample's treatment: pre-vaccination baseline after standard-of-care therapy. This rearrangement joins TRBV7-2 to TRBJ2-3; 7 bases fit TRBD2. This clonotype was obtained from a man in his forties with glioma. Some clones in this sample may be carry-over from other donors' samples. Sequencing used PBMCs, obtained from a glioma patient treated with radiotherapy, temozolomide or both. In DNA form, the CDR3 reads TGTGCCAGCAGCTTGCGGGGGTGGCGGGACCCCACAGATACGCAGTATTTT. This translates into CASSLRGWRDPTDTQYF.